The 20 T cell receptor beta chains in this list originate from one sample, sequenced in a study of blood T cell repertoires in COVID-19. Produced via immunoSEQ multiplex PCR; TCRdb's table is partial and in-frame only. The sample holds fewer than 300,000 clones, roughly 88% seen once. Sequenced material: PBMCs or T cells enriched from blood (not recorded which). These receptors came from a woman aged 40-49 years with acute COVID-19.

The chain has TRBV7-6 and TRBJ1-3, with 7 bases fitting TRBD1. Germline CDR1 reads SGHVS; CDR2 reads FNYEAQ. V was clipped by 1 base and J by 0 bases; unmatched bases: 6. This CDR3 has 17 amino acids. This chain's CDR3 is CASSLGTGITSGNTIYF. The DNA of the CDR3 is TGTGCCAGCAGCTTAGGGACAGGCATCACCTCTGGAAACACCATATATTTT.

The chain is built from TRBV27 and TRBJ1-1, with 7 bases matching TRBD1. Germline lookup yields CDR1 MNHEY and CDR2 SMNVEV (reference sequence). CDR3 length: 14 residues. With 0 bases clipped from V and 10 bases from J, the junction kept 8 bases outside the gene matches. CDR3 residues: CASSLSNRGDLAFF. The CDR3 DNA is TGTGCCAGCAGTTTATCGAACAGGGGAGATCTAGCTTTCTTT.

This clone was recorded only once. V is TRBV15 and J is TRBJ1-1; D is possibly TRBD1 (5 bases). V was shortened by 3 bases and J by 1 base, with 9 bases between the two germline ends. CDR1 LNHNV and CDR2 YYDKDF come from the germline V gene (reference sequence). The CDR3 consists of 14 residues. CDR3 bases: TGTGCCACCAGCAGGCGGCAGGGGAACACTGAAGCTTTCTTT. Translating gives CATSRRQGNTEAFF.

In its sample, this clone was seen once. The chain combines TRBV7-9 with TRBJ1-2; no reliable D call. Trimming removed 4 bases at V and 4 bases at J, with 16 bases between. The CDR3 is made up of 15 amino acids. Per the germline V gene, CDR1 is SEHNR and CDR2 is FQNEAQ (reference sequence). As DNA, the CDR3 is TGTGCCAGCAGCTCATACACTCCTCGGGGCTATGGCTACACCTTC. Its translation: CASSSYTPRGYGYTF.

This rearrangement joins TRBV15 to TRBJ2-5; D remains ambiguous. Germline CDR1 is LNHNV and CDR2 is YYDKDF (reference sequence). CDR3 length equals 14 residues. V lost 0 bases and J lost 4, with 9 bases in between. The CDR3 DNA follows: TGTGCCACCAGCAGAGATGTGCGCGGAGAGACCCAGTACTTC. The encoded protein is CATSRDVRGETQYF.

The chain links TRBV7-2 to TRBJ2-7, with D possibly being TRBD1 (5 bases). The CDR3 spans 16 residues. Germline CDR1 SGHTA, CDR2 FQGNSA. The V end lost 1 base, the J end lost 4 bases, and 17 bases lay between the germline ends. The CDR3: CASSLVFAGNLYEQYF. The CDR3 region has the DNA TGTGCCAGCAGCTTAGTTTTTGCAGGGAACTTATACGAGCAGTACTTC.

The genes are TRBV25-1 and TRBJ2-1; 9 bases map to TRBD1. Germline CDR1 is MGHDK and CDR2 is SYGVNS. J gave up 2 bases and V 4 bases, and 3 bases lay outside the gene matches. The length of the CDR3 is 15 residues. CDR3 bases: TGTGCCAGCAGTGGAACAGGGGGCCCCTACAATGAGCAGTTCTTC. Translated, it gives CASSGTGGPYNEQFF.

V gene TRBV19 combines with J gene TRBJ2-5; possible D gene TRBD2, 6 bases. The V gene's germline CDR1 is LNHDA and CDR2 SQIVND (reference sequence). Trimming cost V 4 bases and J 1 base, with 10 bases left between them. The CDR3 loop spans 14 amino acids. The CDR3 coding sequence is TGTGCCAGTAGTACACTAGCAGTCCAAGAGACCCAGTACTTC. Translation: CASSTLAVQETQYF.

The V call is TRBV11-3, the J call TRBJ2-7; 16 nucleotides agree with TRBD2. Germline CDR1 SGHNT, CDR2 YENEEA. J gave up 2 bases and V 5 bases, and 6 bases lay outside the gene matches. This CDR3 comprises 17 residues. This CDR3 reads CASSTGTSGRVTYEQYF. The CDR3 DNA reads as TGTGCCAGCAGCACAGGGACTAGCGGGAGGGTGACCTACGAGCAGTACTTC.

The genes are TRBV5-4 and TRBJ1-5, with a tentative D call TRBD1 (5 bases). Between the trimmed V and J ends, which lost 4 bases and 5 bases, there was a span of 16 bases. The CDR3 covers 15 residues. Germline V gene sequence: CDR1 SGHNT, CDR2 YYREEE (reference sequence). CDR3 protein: CASSTGVGPDQPQHF. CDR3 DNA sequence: TGTGCCAGCAGCACGGGAGTGGGGCCGGATCAGCCCCAGCATTTT.

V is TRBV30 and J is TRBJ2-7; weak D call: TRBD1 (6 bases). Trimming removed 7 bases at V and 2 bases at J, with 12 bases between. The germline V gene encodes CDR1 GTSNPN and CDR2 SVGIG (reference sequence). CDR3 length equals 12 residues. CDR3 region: CASRTDAYEQYF. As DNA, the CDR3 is TGTGCCTCCAGGACAGATGCCTACGAGCAGTACTTC.

The CDR3, as DNA: TGTGCCTGGAGTGGGACTTCCTATGGCTACACCTTC. It codes for CAWSGTSYGYTF. The chain joins TRBV30 to TRBJ1-2; D not resolved. The CDR3 runs 12 residues. Germline CDR1 is GTSNPN and CDR2 is SVGIG (reference sequence). V lost 1 base to trimming and J lost 4 bases, with 7 bases between them.

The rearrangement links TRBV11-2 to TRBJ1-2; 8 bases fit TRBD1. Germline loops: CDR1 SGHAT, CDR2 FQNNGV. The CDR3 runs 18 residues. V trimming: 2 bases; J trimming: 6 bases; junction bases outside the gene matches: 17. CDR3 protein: CASSLRPRTGLPSDGYTF. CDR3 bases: TGTGCCAGCAGCTTAAGGCCGCGGACAGGGCTTCCATCCGATGGCTACACCTTC. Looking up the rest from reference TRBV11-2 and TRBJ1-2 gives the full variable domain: EAGVAQSPRYKIIEKRQSVAFWCNPISGHATLYWYQQILGQGPKLLIQFQNNGVVDDSQLPKDRFSAERLKGVDSTLKIQPAKLEDSAVYLCASSLRPRTGLPSDGYTFGSGTRLTVV.

The CDR3 DNA reads as TGTGCCAGCAGTGTCGGTAGGGAGGGAGAGACCCAGTACTTC. It is translated as CASSVGREGETQYF. V and J are TRBV2 and TRBJ2-5; 7 bases are shared with TRBD2. CDR1 SNHLY and CDR2 FYNNEI come from the germline V gene. V shed 4 bases, J shed 4 bases, and the junction held 6 bases outside the gene matches. CDR3 length: 14 residues.

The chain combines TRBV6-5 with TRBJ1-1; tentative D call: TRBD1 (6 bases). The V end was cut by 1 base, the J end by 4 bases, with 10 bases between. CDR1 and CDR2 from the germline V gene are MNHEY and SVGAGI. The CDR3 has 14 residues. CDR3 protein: CASSYWGLGTEAFF. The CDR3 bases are TGTGCCAGCAGTTACTGGGGGCTCGGCACTGAAGCTTTCTTT.

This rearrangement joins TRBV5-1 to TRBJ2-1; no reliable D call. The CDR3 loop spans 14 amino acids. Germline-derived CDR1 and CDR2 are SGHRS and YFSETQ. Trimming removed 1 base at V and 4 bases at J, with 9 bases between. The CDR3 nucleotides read TGCGCCAGCAGCTTGCTATTAACTTACAATGAGCAGTTCTTC. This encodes CASSLLLTYNEQFF.

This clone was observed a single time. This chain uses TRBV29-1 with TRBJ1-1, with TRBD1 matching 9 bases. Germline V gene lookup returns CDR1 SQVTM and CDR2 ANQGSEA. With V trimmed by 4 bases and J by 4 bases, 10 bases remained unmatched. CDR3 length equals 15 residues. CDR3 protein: CSVGWGGTGSTEAFF. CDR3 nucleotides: TGCAGCGTTGGGTGGGGAGGGACAGGGTCCACTGAAGCTTTCTTT.

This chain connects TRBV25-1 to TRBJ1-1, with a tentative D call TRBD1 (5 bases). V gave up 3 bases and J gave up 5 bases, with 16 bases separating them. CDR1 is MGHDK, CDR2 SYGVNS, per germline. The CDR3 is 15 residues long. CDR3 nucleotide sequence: TGTGCCAGCAGTGATCACAAGGGAGGGGAGACTGAAGCTTTCTTT. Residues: CASSDHKGGETEAFF.

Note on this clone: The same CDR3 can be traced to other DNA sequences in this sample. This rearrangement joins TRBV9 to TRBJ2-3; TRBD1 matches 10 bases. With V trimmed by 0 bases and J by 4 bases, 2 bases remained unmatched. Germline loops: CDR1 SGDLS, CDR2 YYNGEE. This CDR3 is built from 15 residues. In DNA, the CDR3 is TGTGCCAGCAGCGTAGAGGGACAGGGGTCAGATACGCAGTATTTT. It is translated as CASSVEGQGSDTQYF.

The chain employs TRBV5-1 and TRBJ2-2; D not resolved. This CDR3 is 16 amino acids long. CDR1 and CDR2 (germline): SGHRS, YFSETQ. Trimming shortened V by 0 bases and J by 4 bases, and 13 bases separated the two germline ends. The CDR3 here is CASSLAGRVGTGELFF. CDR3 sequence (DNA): TGCGCCAGCAGCTTGGCAGGCAGAGTGGGCACCGGGGAGCTGTTTTTT.